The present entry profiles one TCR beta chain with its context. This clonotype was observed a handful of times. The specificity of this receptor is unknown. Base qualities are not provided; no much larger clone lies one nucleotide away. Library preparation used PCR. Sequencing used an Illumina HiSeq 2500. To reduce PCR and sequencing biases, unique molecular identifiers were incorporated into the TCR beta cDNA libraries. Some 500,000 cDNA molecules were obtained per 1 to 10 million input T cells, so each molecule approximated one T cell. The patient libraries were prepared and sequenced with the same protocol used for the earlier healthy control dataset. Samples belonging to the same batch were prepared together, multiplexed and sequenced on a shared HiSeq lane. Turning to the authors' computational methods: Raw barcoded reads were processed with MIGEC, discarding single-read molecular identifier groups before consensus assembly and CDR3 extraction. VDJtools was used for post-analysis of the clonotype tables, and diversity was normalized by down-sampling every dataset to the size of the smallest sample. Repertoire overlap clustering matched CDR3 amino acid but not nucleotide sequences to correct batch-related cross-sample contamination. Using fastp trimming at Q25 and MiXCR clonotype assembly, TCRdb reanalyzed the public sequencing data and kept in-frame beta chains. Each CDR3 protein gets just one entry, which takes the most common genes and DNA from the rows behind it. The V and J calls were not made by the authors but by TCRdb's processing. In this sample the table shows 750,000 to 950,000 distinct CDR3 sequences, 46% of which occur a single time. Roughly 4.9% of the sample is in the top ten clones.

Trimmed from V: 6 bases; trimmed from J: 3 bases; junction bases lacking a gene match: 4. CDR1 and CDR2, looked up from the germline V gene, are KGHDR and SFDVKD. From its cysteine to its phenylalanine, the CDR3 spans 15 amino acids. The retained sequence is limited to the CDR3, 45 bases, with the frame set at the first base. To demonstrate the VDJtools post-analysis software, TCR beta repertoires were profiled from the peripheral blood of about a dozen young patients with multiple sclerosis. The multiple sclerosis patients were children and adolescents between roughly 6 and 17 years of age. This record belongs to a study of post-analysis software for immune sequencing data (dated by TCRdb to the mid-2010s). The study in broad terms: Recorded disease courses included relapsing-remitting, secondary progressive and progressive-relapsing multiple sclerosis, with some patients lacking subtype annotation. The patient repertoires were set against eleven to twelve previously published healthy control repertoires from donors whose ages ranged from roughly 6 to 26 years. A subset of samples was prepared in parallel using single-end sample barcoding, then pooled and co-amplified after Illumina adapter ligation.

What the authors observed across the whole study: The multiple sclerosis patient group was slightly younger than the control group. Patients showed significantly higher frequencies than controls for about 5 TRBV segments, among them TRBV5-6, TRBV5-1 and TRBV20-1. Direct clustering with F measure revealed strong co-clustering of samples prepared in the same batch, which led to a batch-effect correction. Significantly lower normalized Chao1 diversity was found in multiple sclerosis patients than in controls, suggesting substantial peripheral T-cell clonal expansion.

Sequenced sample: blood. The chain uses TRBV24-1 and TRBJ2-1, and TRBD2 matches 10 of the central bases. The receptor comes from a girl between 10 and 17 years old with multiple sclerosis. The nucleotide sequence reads TGTGCCACCAGTCCGGGACTAGCGTACTACAATGAGCAGTTCTTC. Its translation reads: CATSPGLAYYNEQFF.